The 25 T cell receptor beta chains below were found in one sample sequenced in a study of metastatic and nonmetastatic thyroid tumors. There were no patients who had received any treatment before thyroid surgery. TCRdb re-analyzed the PCR reads using MiXCR. There are 22,000 or so clones in the sample; less than 25% occur only once, and 10% to 15% lies in the top ten. The material sequenced was tumor tissue. These receptors were taken from a female donor with papillary thyroid cancer or a benign thyroid nodule (not recorded which). Some clones in this sample may be carry-over from other donors' samples.

This clone has more than one count but fewer than ten. The chain has TRBV20-1 and TRBJ1-1; a possible D gene is TRBD1 (5 bases). CDR1 and CDR2 (germline): DFQATT, SNEGSKA (reference sequence). V was shortened by 3 bases and J by 1 base, with 12 bases between the two germline ends. The CDR3 loop spans 14 amino acids. The CDR3 DNA follows: TGCAGTGCTAGCGCCCCCCAGGGGAACACTGAAGCTTTCTTT. Protein product: CSASAPQGNTEAFF.

For this clone: One end of the junction is discordant with germline, which a read error may explain. The V gene is TRBV20-1, the J gene TRBJ2-1; 7 bases agree with TRBD2. CDR3 length: 16 amino acids. In germline, CDR1 is DFQATT, CDR2 SNEGSKA (reference sequence). CDR3 amino acids: CSAQKWSGGRVSERFF. DNA for the CDR3: TGCAGTGCTCAAAAGTGGTCTGGCGGGAGAGTGAGTGAGCGGTTCTTC.

The chain recombines TRBV5-1 with TRBJ1-1; 7 bases align to TRBD1. V was pared by 0 bases and J by 6 bases, with 14 bases of the junction left unmatched. Germline values: CDR1 SGHRS, CDR2 YFSETQ. The CDR3 is made up of 17 amino acids. CDR3 DNA sequence: TGCGCCAGCAGCTTGGCGGGACAGACTTCACTTGTGCCTGAAGCTTTCTTT. It is translated as CASSLAGQTSLVPEAFF.

This clone was detected ten times or more. V is TRBV10-3 and J is TRBJ1-3, with a weak D call TRBD1 (6 bases). CDR1 and CDR2 from the germline V gene are ENHRY and SYGVKD. V gave up 6 bases and J gave up 0 bases, with 15 bases separating them. This CDR3 has 16 residues. CDR3 nucleotides: TGTGCCATCAGGCCCGGGGGCGGTACCTCTGGAAACACCATATATTTT. Its translation is CAIRPGGGTSGNTIYF.

This clone came up a few times. The V and J genes are TRBV28 and TRBJ2-7; 11 bases align to TRBD1. Germline V gene data show CDR1 as MDHEN and CDR2 as SYDVKM. With 3 bases clipped from V and 4 bases from J, the junction kept 5 bases outside the gene matches. This CDR3 spans 15 amino acids. The CDR3, as DNA: TGTGCCAGCAGTTTCGAGGGACAGGGGGTGTACGAGCAGTACTTC. Protein sequence: CASSFEGQGVYEQYF.

Comment on this clone: The same CDR3 can be traced to other DNA sequences in this sample. The chain recombines TRBV28 with TRBJ2-1, with 9 nucleotides matching TRBD2. There are 17 residues in the CDR3. Germline V CDR1 and CDR2: MDHEN, SYDVKM. The V segment lost 2 bases and the J segment 4 bases; nucleotides outside the gene matches: 9. CDR3: CASSLESSGTLYNEQFF. In nucleotides, the CDR3 is TGTGCCAGCAGTTTAGAGTCTAGCGGGACCCTTTACAATGAGCAGTTCTTC.

This clone was detected many times. This chain links TRBV7-2 with TRBJ2-3; D not certain. This CDR3 has 15 amino acids. V was cut by 2 bases and J by 2 bases, with 11 bases left in between. Germline V lookup: CDR1 SGHTA, CDR2 FQGNSA. CDR3 sequence reads: CASSLSGYNTDTQYF. DNA of the CDR3: TGTGCCAGCAGCTTATCCGGGTATAACACAGATACGCAGTATTTT.

Comments on this clone: Other DNA sequences in this specimen translate into the identical CDR3. The chain has TRBV7-2 and TRBJ1-1; D is unclear. From germline, CDR1 is SGHTA and CDR2 FQGNSA. The V gene lost 1 base and the J gene lost 0 bases, with 9 bases spanning the gap. The CDR3 consists of 15 residues. CDR3 DNA: TGTGCCAGCAGCTTAGACCCAGGCATGAACACTGAAGCTTTCTTT. It specifies CASSLDPGMNTEAFF.

V gene TRBV18 combines with J gene TRBJ1-2; unclear D gene. This CDR3 has 13 amino acids. In germline, CDR1 is KGHSH, CDR2 LQKENI. V was shortened by 1 base and J by 6 bases, with 9 bases between the two germline ends. The DNA for the CDR3 is TGTGCCAGCTCACCACGTCAGCGCGATGGCTACACCTTC. Translated, it gives CASSPRQRDGYTF.

The V and J genes are TRBV7-6 and TRBJ2-7, with 10 bases that match TRBD2. V dropped 3 bases and J dropped 9; count of bases not matched to a gene: 5. This CDR3 spans 13 amino acids. Germline V gene sequence: CDR1 SGHVS, CDR2 FNYEAQ. The CDR3: CASSFSGGERQYF. The CDR3 nucleotides are TGTGCCAGCAGCTTCAGCGGGGGGGAGCGGCAGTACTTC. Together with reference TRBV7-6 and TRBJ2-7, the CDR3 gives the full variable domain: GAGVSQSPRYKVTKRGQDVALRCDPISGHVSLYWYRQALGQGPEFLTYFNYEAQQDKSGLPNDRFSAERPEGSISTLTIQRTEQRDSAMYRCASSFSGGERQYFGPGTRLTVT.

This clone was counted a few times. The chain employs TRBV12-5 and TRBJ2-7; no clear D. Per the germline V gene, CDR1 is LGHNT and CDR2 is FRNRAP. V was shortened by 0 bases and J by 3 bases, with 6 bases between the two germline ends. There are 13 residues in the CDR3. The DNA of the CDR3 is TGTGCTAGTGGTTTGGTGTTTATCTACGAGCAGTACTTC. It codes for CASGLVFIYEQYF.

This chain joins TRBV7-3 and TRBJ1-3; no reliable D call. Trimming took 1 base from V and 0 from J, leaving 19 bases between them. The germline gives CDR1 SGHTA, CDR2 FQGTGA. The CDR3 length is 19 residues. The CDR3 protein is CASSLRPLSGSRSGNTIYF. CDR3 nucleotide sequence: TGTGCCAGCAGCTTAAGGCCCCTTAGCGGCTCACGCTCTGGAAACACCATATATTTT.

By frequency in the sample, this clone is medium-sized (0.01 to 0.1%). The chain uses TRBV20-1 and TRBJ2-7, with D unresolved. Germline V lookup: CDR1 DFQATT, CDR2 SNEGSKA (reference sequence). Deletions cut 6 bases from V and 3 bases from J, with 18 bases between. This CDR3 is 14 amino acids long. The CDR3 sequence: CSASPSKLRYEQYF. Written as DNA, the CDR3 is TGCAGTGCGAGCCCTAGTAAGCTGCGCTACGAGCAGTACTTC.

This clone has a count of ten or more. The chain combines TRBV5-4 with TRBJ2-2; 9 nucleotides align to TRBD2. The germline gives CDR1 SGHNT, CDR2 YYREEE (reference sequence). Losses at the gene ends were 1 base for V and 6 bases for J; bases not matched to a gene: 4. This CDR3 region has 15 residues. The CDR3 DNA is TGTGCCAGCAGCTTGAAGGCGGGAGGGGCCGGGGAGCTGTTTTTT. It specifies CASSLKAGGAGELFF.

The table lists this clone with many counts. The chain joins TRBV20-1 to TRBJ2-2; 9 bases agree with TRBD1. The CDR3 sequence is 14 residues long. Unmatched junction bases numbered 0, after V lost 1 base and J lost 3 bases. Germline CDR1 and CDR2: DFQATT and SNEGSKA (reference sequence). CDR3 bases: TGCAGTGCTAGAGGGGACAGGGACACCGGGGAGCTGTTTTTT. As protein: CSARGDRDTGELFF.

The sample holds many counts of this clone. A read error may produce the germline difference seen at one junction end. V and J are TRBV3-1 and TRBJ2-3, with TRBD2 as a possible D gene (6 bases). The CDR3 covers 13 residues. Germline V CDR1 and CDR2: LGHDT, YNNKEL (reference sequence). The CDR3, as DNA: TGTGCCAGCAGCCAGGGCACACCGGGACTCCCCCTTTTT. It codes for CASSQGTPGLPLF.

The rearrangement joins TRBV30 to TRBJ1-4; the match to TRBD1 covers 7 bases. V was pared by 4 bases and J by 8 bases, with 13 bases of the junction left unmatched. From germline, CDR1 is GTSNPN and CDR2 SVGIG (reference sequence). CDR3 length: 15 amino acids. The CDR3 nucleotides are TGTGCCTGGAACCCCCGGGAGGGGGCGCGAGAAAAACTGTTTTTT. Its translation is CAWNPREGAREKLFF.

The CDR3: CASSLTSGRGAEQFF. The CDR3, as DNA: TGTGCCAGCAGCTTAACAAGCGGGAGGGGTGCGGAGCAGTTCTTC. The rearrangement joins TRBV11-1 to TRBJ2-1; 10 bases match TRBD2. From germline, CDR1 is SGHAT and CDR2 FQDESV (reference sequence). The V segment lost 2 bases and the J segment 10 bases; nucleotides outside the gene matches: 8. The CDR3 runs to 15 residues.

This chain joins TRBV7-2 and TRBJ1-3; D may be TRBD1 (6 bases). Germline CDR1 SGHTA, CDR2 FQGNSA. Trimming took off 0 bases at V and 4 bases at J, with 7 bases between the two ends. The CDR3 length is 14 residues. This CDR3 reads CASSLATGGNTIYF. In DNA, the CDR3 is TGTGCCAGCAGCTTAGCGACAGGCGGAAACACCATATATTTT.

This clone was counted between two and nine times. The chain combines TRBV28 with TRBJ2-7, with 7 bases identical to TRBD1. The junction had 7 bases not matched to a gene; V was cut back by 5 bases and J by 6 bases. CDR3 length: 13 residues. CDR1 and CDR2 (germline): MDHEN, SYDVKM. CDR3 bases: TGTGCCAGCAGTCCTTCGGACAGGCGCGAGCAGTACTTC. Translated, it gives CASSPSDRREQYF.

V gene TRBV11-3 combines with J gene TRBJ2-7; perhaps TRBD2 as D (5 bases). With 0 bases removed from V and 7 bases from J, the gap between germline ends came to 16 bases. This CDR3 contains 15 residues. Per germline, CDR1 SGHNT and CDR2 YENEEA. CDR3 region: CASSLDGSFRGEQYF. The CDR3 DNA follows: TGTGCCAGCAGCTTAGATGGGAGCTTCCGCGGGGAGCAGTACTTC.

V usage is TRBV3-1 and J usage is TRBJ2-2; no clear D gene. Trimming took 1 base from V and 6 from J, leaving 15 bases between them. This CDR3 is 16 amino acids long. The V gene's germline CDR1 is LGHDT and CDR2 YNNKEL (reference sequence). CDR3 sequence reads: CASSQVGPRVAGELFF. The DNA of the CDR3 is TGTGCCAGCAGCCAAGTTGGGCCCCGCGTGGCCGGGGAGCTGTTTTTT.

In its sample, this clone was seen many times. Other DNA sequences in the sample encode the same CDR3. J is TRBJ2-1 and V is TRBV6-1; possibly TRBD1 for D (5 bases). Germline V CDR1 and CDR2: MNHNS, SASEGT. This CDR3 contains 12 residues. Trimming left V 4 bases short and J 6 bases short, with 7 bases between. Written as DNA, the CDR3 is TGTGCCAGCAGTGCCAGGGTCAATGAGCAGTTCTTC. Amino acids: CASSARVNEQFF.

This clone has a handful of counts. The rearrangement uses TRBV12-3 or TRBV12-4 and TRBJ2-1; TRBD2 is a possible D gene (5 bases). The CDR3 has 14 residues. Trimming took off 5 bases at V and 0 bases at J, with 8 bases between the two ends. The CDR3 nucleotides read TGTGCCAGCAGTCGGACTTACTCCTACAATGAGCAGTTCTTC. This codes for CASSRTYSYNEQFF.

This chain uses TRBV7-9 with TRBJ2-7; D may be TRBD1 (6 bases). V lost 0 bases to trimming and J lost 5 bases, with 8 bases between them. The CDR3 length is 13 residues. CDR1 is SEHNR, CDR2 FQNEAQ, per germline (reference sequence). In DNA, the CDR3 is TGTGCCAGCAGCTTAGCAAACAGGGACGAGCAGTACTTC. Protein product: CASSLANRDEQYF.